The 29 T cell receptor beta chains listed next were all sequenced from one sample in a study of T cell responses to AZD1222 COVID-19 vaccine. Method: immunoSEQ multiplex PCR; TCRdb's copy keeps in-frame clones and lacks some. Of approximately 85,000 clones in the sample, 80% to 90% were seen once. Source: peripheral blood, taken on day 0 of AZD1222 vaccination. These TCRs come from an adult in good health.

The genes are TRBV6-5 and TRBJ1-3; D may be TRBD1 (5 bases). The CDR3 spans 14 residues. Looked up from germline, CDR1 is MNHEY and CDR2 is SVGAGI. Trimming removed 4 bases at V and 0 bases at J, with 7 bases between. CDR3 residues: CASSLGGSGNTIYF. CDR3 DNA: TGTGCCAGCAGTTTGGGGGGCTCTGGAAACACCATATATTTT.

V usage is TRBV7-3 and J usage is TRBJ1-1; 7 bases line up with TRBD1. Trimming removed 4 bases from V and 7 bases from J; junction bases left unmatched: 12. Germline lookup yields CDR1 SGHTA and CDR2 FQGTGA. The CDR3 is 15 amino acids. The CDR3 sequence: CASSSQGGMFSEAFF. CDR3 DNA sequence: TGTGCCAGCAGCTCCCAGGGGGGGATGTTTAGTGAAGCTTTCTTT.

The rearrangement uses TRBV19 and TRBJ2-3, with a possible D match to TRBD2 (6 bases). Trimming left V 3 bases short and J 3 bases short, with 13 bases between. The CDR3 sequence is 15 residues long. CDR1 LNHDA and CDR2 SQIVND come from the germline V gene (reference sequence). CDR3 sequence (DNA): TGTGCCAGTAGTATGCGGGGCGGGCTAACAGATACGCAGTATTTT. This gives the protein CASSMRGGLTDTQYF.

V gene TRBV7-3 combines with J gene TRBJ2-3; D remains ambiguous. Germline V gene sequence: CDR1 SGHTA, CDR2 FQGTGA. CDR3 length: 16 amino acids. V lost 5 bases, J lost 0 bases, and 15 bases lay in between. The CDR3 bases are TGTGCCAGCAGCAATCAAGGTCGCCCTAGCACAGATACGCAGTATTTT. Amino acids: CASSNQGRPSTDTQYF.

This chain uses TRBV10-3 with TRBJ2-3; 9 bases line up with TRBD1. Unmatched junction bases numbered 6, after V lost 6 bases and J lost 2 bases. The germline gives CDR1 ENHRY, CDR2 SYGVKD. CDR3 size: 15 residues. The CDR3 DNA is TGTGCCATCAGGGGTGACAGGGGGGACACAGATACGCAGTATTTT. Its protein is CAIRGDRGDTDTQYF.

The J gene is TRBJ2-5, the V gene TRBV2; 8 bases are shared with TRBD1. The CDR3 contains 14 residues. V was clipped by 7 bases and J by 2 bases; unmatched bases: 6. Germline V lookup: CDR1 SNHLY, CDR2 FYNNEI. The CDR3 region has the DNA TGTGCCAGCATTACCCGGACAGGGCAAGAGACCCAGTACTTC. It specifies CASITRTGQETQYF. The complete variable domain, with remaining parts taken from reference TRBV2 and TRBJ2-5, reads EPEVTQTPSHQVTQMGQEVILRCVPISNHLYFYWYRQILGQKVEFLVSFYNNEISEKSEIFDDQFSVERPDGSNFTLKIRSTKLEDSAMYFCASITRTGQETQYFGPGTRLLVL.

This rearrangement joins TRBV24-1 to TRBJ1-1; D might be TRBD1 (5 bases). This CDR3 is 14 amino acids long. The germline gives CDR1 KGHDR, CDR2 SFDVKD. Trimming stripped 7 bases from V and 0 bases from J, with 11 bases between. CDR3 nucleotides: TGTGCCACCAGAAAAGGGGAATTGAACACTGAAGCTTTCTTT. Its translation: CATRKGELNTEAFF.

The chain recombines TRBV20-1 with TRBJ2-7, with a possible D match to TRBD1 (6 bases). The length of the CDR3 is 11 residues. CDR1 and CDR2 from the germline V gene are DFQATT and SNEGSKA (reference sequence). CDR3 amino acids: CSAKGVHEQYF. CDR3 bases: TGCAGCGCGAAGGGGGTACACGAGCAGTACTTC.

The CDR3 region has the DNA TGTGCCAGCAGCAAAGGGCCCAGCGGGGGGGCTCGGACCGGGGAGCTGTTTTTT. Protein: CASSKGPSGGARTGELFF. The chain uses TRBV21-1 and TRBJ2-2; the table names TRBD2, a call not compared with the DNA. TRBV21-1 is a listed pseudogene. The CDR3 has 18 residues.

This clone was seen a handful of times. The chain carries TRBV28 and TRBJ1-1; 7 bases are a match to TRBD1. The CDR3 runs 15 residues. With V trimmed by 6 bases and J by 5 bases, 12 bases remained unmatched. Per the germline V gene, CDR1 is MDHEN and CDR2 is SYDVKM. CDR3 coding DNA: TGTGCCAGCAGAACTTTCCAGGGGGTTGGTACTGAAGCTTTCTTT. Its translation is CASRTFQGVGTEAFF.

The sample holds one count of this clone. The V gene is TRBV19, the J gene TRBJ1-5; tentatively, D is TRBD1 (5 bases). This CDR3 has 14 residues. Deletions cut 3 bases from V and 6 bases from J, with 12 bases between. The V gene's germline CDR1 is LNHDA and CDR2 SQIVND (reference sequence). Written as DNA, the CDR3 is TGTGCCAGTAGTATTCGTGGGGGGACTCAGCCCCAGCATTTT. Its translation: CASSIRGGTQPQHF.

The rearrangement links TRBV13 to TRBJ1-1; D perhaps matches TRBD1 (5 bases). Trimming pared 4 bases from V and 2 bases from J, leaving 17 bases between. The CDR3 contains 16 residues. Looked up from germline, CDR1 is PRHDT and CDR2 is FYEKMQ (reference sequence). The CDR3 reads CASSWRGAGKNTEAFF. In DNA form, the CDR3 reads TGTGCCAGCAGCTGGAGAGGGGCCGGGAAAAACACTGAAGCTTTCTTT.

The V call is TRBV28, the J call TRBJ1-1; tentatively, D is TRBD1 (5 bases). Trimming cost V 6 bases and J 4 bases, with 18 bases left between them. This CDR3 contains 15 residues. In germline, CDR1 is MDHEN, CDR2 SYDVKM. DNA of the CDR3: TGTGCCAGCAGCGCCCCAACAGGACGCGGCACTGAAGCTTTCTTT. Its translation is CASSAPTGRGTEAFF.

On this clone itself: In the same sample, other DNA sequences code for this CDR3. CDR3 amino acids: CATSDLGRNYGYTF. CDR3 coding DNA: TGTGCCACCAGTGATTTGGGGCGGAACTATGGCTACACCTTC. The genes are TRBV24-1 and TRBJ1-2; D is unclear. Germline CDR1 reads KGHDR; CDR2 reads SFDVKD. The CDR3 length is 14 residues. V lost 0 bases and J lost 2, with 6 bases in between.

The rearrangement links TRBV15 to TRBJ2-5; 8 nucleotides align to TRBD1. V lost 0 bases and J lost 4; bases outside the gene matches: 1. The CDR3 consists of 14 residues. Germline V gives CDR1 LNHNV, CDR2 YYDKDF (reference sequence). The CDR3, as DNA: TGTGCCACCAGCAGAGACACAGGGGGAGAGACCCAGTACTTC. Protein sequence: CATSRDTGGETQYF. Complete variable domain (other parts from reference TRBV15 and TRBJ2-5): DAMVIQNPRYQVTQFGKPVTLSCSQTLNHNVMYWYQQKSSQAPKLLFHYYDKDFNNEADTPDNFQSRRPNTSFCFLDIRSPGLGDTAMYLCATSRDTGGETQYFGPGTRLLVL.

The V gene is TRBV25-1, the J gene TRBJ1-2; weak D call: TRBD1 (5 bases). This CDR3 is built from 13 residues. Germline-derived CDR1 and CDR2 are MGHDK and SYGVNS. Trimming removed 6 bases at V and 3 bases at J, with 11 bases between. In DNA form, the CDR3 reads TGTGCCAGCAGCCCCACAGGTTACTATGGCTACACCTTC. Amino acid sequence: CASSPTGYYGYTF.

In this sample, this clone turned up once. The rearrangement uses TRBV18 and TRBJ1-1; possible D gene TRBD1, 5 bases. Germline assignment: CDR1 KGHSH and CDR2 LQKENI. V lost 0 bases and J 4 bases, leaving 12 bases between the germline ends. The CDR3 covers 15 residues. CDR3: CASSPPWGGGTEAFF. CDR3 in DNA: TGTGCCAGCTCACCACCGTGGGGGGGAGGCACTGAAGCTTTCTTT.

The chain is built from TRBV5-1 and TRBJ1-1, with D perhaps matching TRBD1 (5 bases). CDR1 and CDR2 from the germline V gene are SGHRS and YFSETQ. The CDR3 consists of 16 residues. Deletions cut 5 bases from V and 0 bases from J, with 17 bases between. CDR3: CASSLSRGFMNTEAFF. Written as DNA, the CDR3 is TGCGCCAGCAGTCTGTCTAGGGGTTTCATGAACACTGAAGCTTTCTTT.

In this sample, this clone turned up a few times. The V call is TRBV28, the J call TRBJ1-2, with TRBD1 matching 7 bases. V dropped 11 bases and J dropped 5; count of bases not matched to a gene: 20. Germline-derived CDR1 and CDR2 are MDHEN and SYDVKM. This CDR3 region has 16 residues. The CDR3 DNA sequence: TGTGCCTCAGGGCAATCAACAGGGGCCTCAGTTTATGGCTACACCTTC. Encoded protein: CASGQSTGASVYGYTF.

This chain uses TRBV3-1 (or the pseudogene TRBV3-2) with TRBJ1-5, with TRBD1 identical over 8 bases. The CDR3 totals 16 residues. Germline V gives CDR1 LGHDT, CDR2 YNNKEL (reference sequence). V was pared by 4 bases and J by 5 bases, with 10 bases of the junction left unmatched. This CDR3 reads CASSPRGGQAHQPQHF. DNA for the CDR3: TGTGCCAGCAGCCCGCGGGGGGGACAGGCCCATCAGCCCCAGCATTTT.

The chain combines TRBV12-3 or TRBV12-4 with TRBJ2-2; D ambiguous. The CDR3 spans 13 residues. The V end lost 4 bases, the J end lost 2 bases, and 5 bases lay between the germline ends. CDR3 bases: TGTGCCAGCAGTTATACAAACACCGGGGAGCTGTTTTTT. This encodes CASSYTNTGELFF.

This chain uses TRBV19 with TRBJ1-5, with 7 bases matching TRBD1. Germline lookup yields CDR1 LNHDA and CDR2 SQIVND (reference sequence). After removal of 4 bases from V and 2 bases from J, the junction contained 5 bases not matched to a gene. The CDR3 length is 15 residues. CDR3 residues: CASSNRGGGNQPQHF. The CDR3 DNA reads TGTGCCAGTAGTAACAGGGGAGGCGGCAATCAGCCCCAGCATTTT.

Notes on this clone: In the same sample, other DNA sequences code for this CDR3. The genes are TRBV7-2 and TRBJ2-7; 8 nucleotides line up with TRBD1. This CDR3 comprises 14 residues. Germline V gives CDR1 SGHTA, CDR2 FQGNSA. J gave up 1 base and V 3 bases, and 2 bases lay outside the gene matches. CDR3 sequence (DNA): TGTGCCAGCAGCTTTACAGGGGGATCCTACGAGCAGTACTTC. Amino acid sequence: CASSFTGGSYEQYF.

The chain carries TRBV7-3 and TRBJ2-3, with D maybe TRBD1 (5 bases). V lost 1 base and J 6 bases, leaving 11 bases between the germline ends. This CDR3 region has 14 residues. CDR1 and CDR2 (germline): SGHTA, FQGTGA. CDR3 loop: CASSLKGPGDTQYF. CDR3 bases: TGTGCCAGCAGCTTAAAGGGGCCGGGTGATACGCAGTATTTT.

The chain uses TRBV9 and TRBJ2-1, with a tentative D call TRBD2 (5 bases). V shed 0 bases and J shed 10 bases, with 23 bases lying between them. The CDR3 has 17 amino acids. From germline, CDR1 is SGDLS and CDR2 YYNGEE. CDR3 coding DNA: TGTGCCAGCAGCGTAGGGTGGTCTAGTTCGTATGCGGGCGAGCAGTTCTTC. Translation: CASSVGWSSSYAGEQFF.

This clone was counted a single time. This chain uses TRBV19 with TRBJ1-5; TRBD1 might be the D (6 bases). This CDR3 is 17 amino acids long. Trimming removed 7 bases from V and 4 bases from J, with 23 bases in between. Per germline, CDR1 LNHDA and CDR2 SQIVND (reference sequence). CDR3 sequence (DNA): TGTGCCAGTACTCTGAGGGGGGAGGAATTCGGGAATCAGCCCCAGCATTTT. Amino acids: CASTLRGEEFGNQPQHF. Full variable domain (missing parts from reference TRBV19 and TRBJ1-5): DGGITQSPKYLFRKEGQNVTLSCEQNLNHDAMYWYRQDPGQGLRLIYYSQIVNDFQKGDIAEGYSVSREKKESFPLTVTSAQKNPTAFYLCASTLRGEEFGNQPQHFGDGTRLSIL.

The CDR3 spells CASRGGVGVYEQYF. DNA of the CDR3: TGTGCCAGCAGGGGGGGCGTCGGCGTGTACGAGCAGTACTTC. This chain joins TRBV6-5 and TRBJ2-7; D could derive from TRBD1 or TRBD2 (6 bases each). Germline V gives CDR1 MNHEY, CDR2 SVGAGI. Between the trimmed V and J ends, which lost 6 bases and 4 bases, there was a span of 16 bases. The CDR3 is 14 residues long.

The rearrangement uses TRBV14 and TRBJ2-7; 7 nucleotides align to TRBD2. Looked up from germline, CDR1 is SGHDN and CDR2 is FVKESK. The CDR3 contains 16 residues. The ends lost 4 bases at V and 3 bases at J; junction bases unmatched: 12. The CDR3 DNA is TGTGCCAGCAGCCCCCGGGGGGAGCTCCTCTACTACGAGCAGTACTTC. The encoded protein is CASSPRGELLYYEQYF. The whole variable domain, filled in from reference TRBV14 and TRBJ2-7, reads EAGVTQFPSHSVIEKGQTVTLRCDPISGHDNLYWYRRVMGKEIKFLLHFVKESKQDESGMPNNRFLAERTGGTYSTLKVQPAELEDSGVYFCASSPRGELLYYEQYFGPGTRLTVT.

This clone was seen a handful of times. As DNA, the CDR3 is TGTGCCGGCCGGGGCGACCGTGAAAAACTGTTTTTT. It specifies CAGRGDREKLFF. The genes are TRBV9 and TRBJ1-4, with a possible D match to TRBD1 (5 bases). CDR1 is SGDLS and CDR2 is YYNGEE in the germline V gene. V gave up 10 bases and J gave up 7 bases, with 14 bases separating them. The CDR3 sequence is 12 residues long.